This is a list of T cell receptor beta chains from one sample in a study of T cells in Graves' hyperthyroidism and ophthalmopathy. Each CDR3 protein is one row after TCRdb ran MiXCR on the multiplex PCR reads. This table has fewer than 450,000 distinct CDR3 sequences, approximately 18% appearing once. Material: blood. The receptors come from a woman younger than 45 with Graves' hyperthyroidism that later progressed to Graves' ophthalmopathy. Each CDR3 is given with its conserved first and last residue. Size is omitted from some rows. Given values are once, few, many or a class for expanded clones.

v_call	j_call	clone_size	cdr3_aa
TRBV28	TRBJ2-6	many	CASSLAGAGGANVLTF
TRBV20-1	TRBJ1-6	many	CSAAGTREYYNSPLHF
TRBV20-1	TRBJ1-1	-	CSTPREGGNTEAFF
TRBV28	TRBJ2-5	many	CASSLAGGPLGETQYF
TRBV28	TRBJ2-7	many	CASYGGRTYEQYF
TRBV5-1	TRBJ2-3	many	CASSLGLGTDTQYF
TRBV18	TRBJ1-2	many	CASSLDGQNGYTF
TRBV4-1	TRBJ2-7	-	CASSQAGLTYEQYF
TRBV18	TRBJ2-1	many	CASSLDGTGSYNEQFF
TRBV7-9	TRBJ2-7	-	CASSDRDSSYEQDF
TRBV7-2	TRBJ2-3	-	CASSLEERSTDTQYF
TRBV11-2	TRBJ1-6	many	CASGGLRGEDSPLHF
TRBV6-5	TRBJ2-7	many	CASSYGAAYEQYF
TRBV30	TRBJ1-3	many	CAWSDITRNTIYF
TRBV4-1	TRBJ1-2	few	CASSQAFGGASYGYTF
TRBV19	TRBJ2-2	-	CASSILAGLIGELFF
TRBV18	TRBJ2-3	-	CASSPPGPIDTDTQYF
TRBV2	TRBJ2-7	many	CASLSDRSYEQYF
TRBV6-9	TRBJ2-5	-	CASSYSWLAGVVYF
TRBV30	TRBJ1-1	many	CAWNTGVGGTEAFF
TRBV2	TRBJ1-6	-	CASSEGALTPLHF
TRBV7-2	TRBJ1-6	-	CASSLQGNSPLHF
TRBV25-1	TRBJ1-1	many	CASSPYEYTEAFF
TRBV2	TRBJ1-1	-	CASSPLAGAGTEAFF
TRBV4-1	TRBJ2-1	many	CASSQVDIISYNEQFF
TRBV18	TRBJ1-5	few	CASSPTTVVPGQGFQPQHF
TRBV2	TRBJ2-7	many	CASTPLRDGTYEQYF
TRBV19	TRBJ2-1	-	CASSSALAGSWNEQFF
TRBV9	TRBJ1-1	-	CASSPSSFGLNTEAFF
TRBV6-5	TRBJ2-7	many	CASSYLLASLLGYEQYF
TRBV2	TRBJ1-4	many	CASSESLGRAEKLFF
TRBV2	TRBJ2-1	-	CASGETQFF
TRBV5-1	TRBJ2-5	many	CASSFLQETQYF
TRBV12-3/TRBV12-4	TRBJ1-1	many	CASRRQGRNTEAFF
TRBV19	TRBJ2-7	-	CASSIIGTGAYEQYF
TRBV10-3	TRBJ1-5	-	CAISGGLVEQPQHF
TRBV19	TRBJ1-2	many	CASSIGPSGYTF
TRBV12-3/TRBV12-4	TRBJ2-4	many	CASSPGTGRAIAKNIQYF
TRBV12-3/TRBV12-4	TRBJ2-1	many	CASSLRSWRTTYNEQFF
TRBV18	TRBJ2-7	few	CASSPYGTGSYEQYF
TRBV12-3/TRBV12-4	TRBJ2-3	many	CASSPGQGLNADTQYF
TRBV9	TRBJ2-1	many	CASSYADTSYNEQFF
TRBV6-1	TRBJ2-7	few	CASRAGTSTTYEQYF
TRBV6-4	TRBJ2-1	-	CASSKSSGGIYEQFF
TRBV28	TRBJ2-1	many	CVSSLDRGLYYNEQFF
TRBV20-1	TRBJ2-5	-	CSADEHGGETQYF
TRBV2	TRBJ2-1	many	CASSGRRTSVIVFDEQFF
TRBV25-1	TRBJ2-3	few	CASSLELHTDTQYF
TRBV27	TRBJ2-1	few	CASSHYEQFF
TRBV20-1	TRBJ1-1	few	CSARGSEGPNTEAFF